These 29 T cell receptor beta chains share one sample of origin, sequenced in a study of neurological immune-mediated disorders. TCRdb re-analysed the 5' RACE reads in MiXCR, keeping a single row per CDR3 protein. This table holds 20,000 or so distinct CDR3 sequences, roughly 15% found once. Sequencing was done on a sample of PBMCs. These receptors came from a female donor with HTLV-1-associated myelopathy (HAM/TSP).

This clonotype was counted at least ten times. This chain uses TRBV7-2 with TRBJ2-3; a weak D match, TRBD2 (5 bases). The CDR3 sequence is 17 residues long. Trimming stripped 3 bases from V and 3 bases from J, with 19 bases between. CDR1 is SGHTA, CDR2 FQGNSA, per germline. The CDR3 bases are TGTGCCAGCAGCTTTTGGATCAAGGCGGGTAGTACAGATACGCAGTATTTT. Translation gives CASSFWIKAGSTDTQYF. Together with reference TRBV7-2 and TRBJ2-3, the CDR3 gives the full variable domain: GAGVSQSPSNKVTEKGKDVELRCDPISGHTALYWYRQSLGQGLEFLIYFQGNSAPDKSGLPSDRFSAERTGGSVSTLTIQRTQQEDSAVYLCASSFWIKAGSTDTQYFGPGTRLTVL.

This clonotype appeared many times. The chain couples TRBV5-1 to TRBJ2-3; 11 bases agree with TRBD1. CDR1 and CDR2 from the germline V gene are SGHRS and YFSETQ. V was clipped by 0 bases and J by 5 bases; unmatched bases: 2. The CDR3 consists of 15 residues. CDR3 sequence: CASSLGTGGLDTQYF. The CDR3 nucleotides read TGCGCCAGCAGCTTGGGGACAGGGGGCTTAGATACGCAGTATTTT.

This clonotype was seen ten or more times. The chain is built from TRBV6-1 and TRBJ1-5; TRBD1 agrees at 10 bases. V shed 6 bases, J shed 6 bases, and the junction held 11 bases outside the gene matches. Germline V gene data show CDR1 as MNHNS and CDR2 as SASEGT. CDR3 length equals 16 residues. The CDR3 region is CASSEMGQGTVQPQHF. CDR3 sequence (DNA): TGTGCCAGCAGCGAAATGGGACAGGGGACGGTTCAGCCCCAGCATTTT.

This clonotype was seen at least ten times. The chain has TRBV5-1 and TRBJ2-1; D not resolved. The CDR3 length is 14 residues. Trimming shortened V by 0 bases and J by 5 bases, and 9 bases separated the two germline ends. Germline CDR1 and CDR2: SGHRS and YFSETQ. The CDR3 DNA reads TGCGCCAGCAGCTTGGGTCCGTCGGACAATGAGCAGTTCTTC. Residues: CASSLGPSDNEQFF.

This clonotype was detected ten times or more. The rearrangement joins TRBV5-8 to TRBJ2-7; D might be TRBD1 (5 bases). The ends were cut back, 2 bases at V and 4 bases at J, with 16 bases in the middle. Per germline, CDR1 SGHTS and CDR2 YDEGEE. This CDR3 contains 15 residues. The CDR3: CASSFKGQGSYEQYF. The CDR3 DNA reads TGTGCCAGCAGCTTCAAGGGGCAGGGATCGTACGAGCAGTACTTC.

This clonotype is medium-sized in the sample. The V call is TRBV10-2, the J call TRBJ1-5; tentatively, D is TRBD1 (5 bases). Trimming shortened V by 5 bases and J by 7 bases, and 12 bases separated the two germline ends. The CDR3 is 13 amino acids. The germline CDR1 and CDR2 sequences are WSHSY and SAAADI. CDR3 sequence: CASSWGGGQPQHF. The CDR3 DNA follows: TGCGCCAGCAGTTGGGGGGGAGGACAGCCCCAGCATTTT.

This clonotype was observed at least ten times. This chain links TRBV5-6 with TRBJ1-6, with 9 bases aligning to TRBD1. The length of the CDR3 is 15 residues. Germline trimming cut 5 bases from V and 7 bases from J; bases unmatched to any gene: 7. CDR1 SGHDT and CDR2 YYEEEE come from the germline V gene. The CDR3 DNA reads TGTGCCAGCAGACGCTCCGGGACAGGGAATTCACCCCTCCACTTT. Protein sequence: CASRRSGTGNSPLHF.

This clonotype was seen many times. The V call is TRBV6-1, the J call TRBJ2-3; D call uncertain. The CDR3 extends over 15 amino acids. CDR1 and CDR2 from the germline V gene are MNHNS and SASEGT. Trimming left V 4 bases short and J 2 bases short, with 13 bases between. CDR3 region: CASSVNGPITDTQYF. The CDR3 DNA reads TGTGCCAGCAGTGTAAATGGCCCTATCACAGATACGCAGTATTTT.

The V call is TRBV5-1, the J call TRBJ2-3; 8 bases line up with TRBD2. This CDR3 comprises 15 residues. The trim removed 6 bases at V and 1 base at J, leaving 7 bases unmatched. Germline V gene sequence: CDR1 SGHRS, CDR2 YFSETQ. The CDR3 sequence: CASTPQAGGTDTQYF. CDR3 sequence (DNA): TGCGCCAGCACCCCTCAAGCGGGAGGCACAGATACGCAGTATTTT.

This clonotype was recorded many times. The chain links TRBV13 to TRBJ2-3; a possible D gene is TRBD2 (6 bases). V was cut by 5 bases and J by 1 base, with 19 bases left in between. CDR3 length: 17 amino acids. CDR1 is PRHDT, CDR2 FYEKMQ, per germline (reference sequence). The DNA of the CDR3 is TGTGCCAGCAGCGGCCGGGCGGGGCCCCGGGGCACAGATACGCAGTATTTT. This encodes CASSGRAGPRGTDTQYF.

V and J are TRBV20-1 and TRBJ2-3; 9 bases match TRBD2. The V segment lost 5 bases and the J segment 2 bases; nucleotides outside the gene matches: 14. The length of the CDR3 is 17 residues. Germline lookup yields CDR1 DFQATT and CDR2 SNEGSKA (reference sequence). The CDR3, as DNA: TGCAGTGCTCTCCAGCGGGGGGCTCTGACTTTCACAGATACGCAGTATTTT. It yields the protein CSALQRGALTFTDTQYF.

This clonotype was counted ten times or more. The V call is TRBV20-1, the J call TRBJ2-7; 7 bases are shared with TRBD2. V lost 0 bases and J lost 1; bases outside the gene matches: 3. The CDR3 spans 14 residues. The V gene's germline CDR1 is DFQATT and CDR2 SNEGSKA (reference sequence). The CDR3 protein is CSARDGTKSYEQYF. The DNA of the CDR3 is TGCAGTGCTAGAGATGGGACTAAATCCTACGAGCAGTACTTC.

Notes on this clonotype: A single base separates this from a much larger clone, so it may be a read error. The chain has TRBV7-8 and TRBJ2-2; D perhaps matches TRBD2 (6 bases). Per germline, CDR1 SGHVS and CDR2 FQNEAQ. The CDR3 runs 14 residues. The CDR3 sequence is CASSLALHPGGLFF. The CDR3 region has the DNA TGTGCCAGCAGCTTAGCTCTCCACCCCGGGGGGCTGTTTTTT.

This clonotype was observed many times. J is TRBJ2-6 and V is TRBV7-9; D gene uncertain. The CDR3 length is 14 residues. With 2 bases removed from V and 0 bases from J, the gap between germline ends came to 2 bases. The V gene's germline CDR1 is SEHNR and CDR2 FQNEAQ (reference sequence). The CDR3 reads CASSLSSGANVLTF. In DNA form, the CDR3 reads TGTGCCAGCAGCTTAAGCTCTGGGGCCAACGTCCTGACTTTC.

The chain combines TRBV29-1 with TRBJ2-5; 8 nucleotides align to TRBD1. Looked up from germline, CDR1 is SQVTM and CDR2 is ANQGSEA. This CDR3 region has 15 residues. V gave up 2 bases and J gave up 4 bases; unmatched junction bases: 9. This chain's CDR3 is CSVELAQGAGETQYF. In DNA form, the CDR3 reads TGCAGCGTTGAACTGGCGCAGGGGGCAGGAGAGACCCAGTACTTC. Combining the CDR3 with reference TRBV29-1 and TRBJ2-5 gives the whole variable domain SAVISQKPSRDICQRGTSLTIQCQVDSQVTMMFWYRQQPGQSLTLIATANQGSEATYESGFVIDKFPISRPNLTFSTLTVSNMSPEDSSIYLCSVELAQGAGETQYFGPGTRLLVL.

The sample holds many counts of this clonotype. The gene calls are TRBV12-3 or TRBV12-4 and TRBJ2-7, with 9 bases identical to TRBD2. Trimming took 5 bases from V and 1 from J; bases not matched to a gene: 9. The CDR3 runs to 16 residues. The CDR3 reads CASSLQTSGWSYEQYF. CDR3 DNA sequence: TGTGCCAGCAGTCTTCAGACTAGCGGATGGTCCTACGAGCAGTACTTC.

This clonotype was counted many times. The V call is TRBV7-2, the J call TRBJ1-2; D is unresolved. V was shortened by 1 base and J by 5 bases, with 14 bases between the two germline ends. Per germline, CDR1 SGHTA and CDR2 FQGNSA. This CDR3 has 15 amino acids. The CDR3 reads CASSLDALGLYGYTF. The CDR3 region has the DNA TGTGCCAGCAGCTTAGACGCATTAGGGTTATATGGCTACACCTTC.

This clonotype was observed at least ten times. The chain uses TRBV5-6 and TRBJ2-1; 11 bases agree with TRBD2. The V segment lost 1 base and the J segment 6 bases; nucleotides outside the gene matches: 9. Per germline, CDR1 SGHDT and CDR2 YYEEEE. The CDR3 spans 17 residues. The CDR3 reads CASSLLALAGGSNEQFF. Written as DNA, the CDR3 is TGTGCCAGCAGCTTGCTAGCCCTAGCGGGAGGATCCAATGAGCAGTTCTTC.

The chain employs TRBV20-1 and TRBJ2-7, with a tentative D call TRBD2 (6 bases). CDR3 length: 14 residues. V was shortened by 3 bases and J by 2 bases, with 14 bases between the two germline ends. CDR1 is DFQATT, CDR2 SNEGSKA, per germline (reference sequence). CDR3 in amino acids: CSARGGRGTYEQYF. Written as DNA, the CDR3 is TGCAGTGCTAGGGGGGGTAGAGGCACCTACGAGCAGTACTTC.

This clonotype was seen many times. The chain has TRBV7-2 and TRBJ2-6; TRBD2 might be the D (5 bases). Germline-derived CDR1 and CDR2 are SGHTA and FQGNSA. The CDR3 covers 15 residues. V was trimmed by 2 bases and J by 1 base, leaving 6 bases between them. The DNA of the CDR3 is TGTGCCAGCAGCTTAACGGGGTCTGGGGCCAACGTCCTGACTTTC. As protein: CASSLTGSGANVLTF.

Details on this clonotype: This clone may be a read error of a much larger clone one base away. The J gene is TRBJ2-7, the V gene TRBV6-1, with D possibly being TRBD1 or TRBD2 (5 bases each). V gave up 6 bases and J gave up 3 bases, with 15 bases separating them. Germline-derived CDR1 and CDR2 are MNHNS and SASEGT. The CDR3 length is 14 residues. This CDR3 reads CASRDTFAGYEQYF. CDR3 nucleotides: TGTGCCAGCAGGGACACCTTTGCGGGCTACGAGCAGTACTTC.

The V call is TRBV27, the J call TRBJ2-7, with 9 bases aligning to TRBD1. V lost 4 bases, J lost 5 bases, and 6 bases stayed unmatched. From germline, CDR1 is MNHEY and CDR2 SMNVEV (reference sequence). The CDR3 has 14 amino acids. The DNA for the CDR3 is TGTGCCAGCAGTTCTCTACGGACAGGGGACGAGCAGTACTTC. This translates into CASSSLRTGDEQYF.

J is TRBJ2-5 and V is TRBV28; 11 bases map to TRBD1. Trimming took 3 bases from V and 4 from J; bases not matched to a gene: 1. Germline-derived CDR1 and CDR2 are MDHEN and SYDVKM. This CDR3 is 14 amino acids long. The CDR3 bases are TGTGCCAGCAGTTTCGGGACAGGGGGAGAGACCCAGTACTTC. Translating gives CASSFGTGGETQYF.

In this sample, this clonotype turned up many times. A read error may explain this, as a much larger clone is one base away. The gene calls are TRBV14 and TRBJ1-5; D gene unclear. Per germline, CDR1 SGHDN and CDR2 FVKESK. V lost 8 bases and J lost 9, with 2 bases in between. The CDR3 length is 8 residues. The CDR3 bases are TGTGCCAGCGCGCCCCAGCATTTT. It specifies CASAPQHF. The variable domain in full, with the rest retrieved from reference TRBV14 and TRBJ1-5, is EAGVTQFPSHSVIEKGQTVTLRCDPISGHDNLYWYRRVMGKEIKFLLHFVKESKQDESGMPNNRFLAERTGGTYSTLKVQPAELEDSGVYFCASAPQHFGDGTRLSIL.

This clonotype was recorded at least ten times. V is TRBV7-2 and J is TRBJ2-7, with D perhaps matching TRBD2 (5 bases). Germline CDR1 and CDR2: SGHTA and FQGNSA. The ends were cut back, 2 bases at V and 3 bases at J, with 14 bases in the middle. There are 15 residues in the CDR3. Here the CDR3 DNA reads TGTGCCAGCAGCTTAAATCCGGGGTTAGTCTACGAGCAGTACTTC. Amino acids: CASSLNPGLVYEQYF. The full variable domain, in which reference TRBV7-2 and TRBJ2-7 provide the parts outside the CDR3, is GAGVSQSPSNKVTEKGKDVELRCDPISGHTALYWYRQSLGQGLEFLIYFQGNSAPDKSGLPSDRFSAERTGGSVSTLTIQRTQQEDSAVYLCASSLNPGLVYEQYFGPGTRLTVT.

The CDR3 loop reads CSASVFIGSYNEQFF. Written as DNA, the CDR3 is TGCAGTGCTAGTGTATTCATCGGCTCCTACAATGAGCAGTTCTTC. The gene calls are TRBV20-1 and TRBJ2-1; no clear D gene. Trimming removed 3 bases at V and 0 bases at J, with 12 bases between. This CDR3 is built from 15 residues. Germline lookup yields CDR1 DFQATT and CDR2 SNEGSKA (reference sequence).

There are many counts of this clonotype. This chain links TRBV5-1 with TRBJ2-1, with TRBD2 matching 14 bases. Germline values: CDR1 SGHRS, CDR2 YFSETQ. V dropped 4 bases and J dropped 8; count of bases not matched to a gene: 8. This CDR3 spans 16 amino acids. CDR3: CASSARLAGGPDEQFF. CDR3 coding DNA: TGCGCCAGCAGCGCCAGACTAGCGGGGGGGCCGGATGAGCAGTTCTTC.

This clonotype has only one observation. The genes are TRBV7-3 and TRBJ2-6, with D uncertain. Trimming took 5 bases from V and 1 from J, leaving 9 bases between them. CDR1 and CDR2 (germline): SGHTA, FQGTGA. This CDR3 spans 15 amino acids. CDR3 amino acids: CASSGQDSGANVLTF. In nucleotides, the CDR3 is TGTGCCAGCAGCGGTCAGGATTCTGGGGCCAACGTCCTGACTTTC.

This clonotype was picked up many times. The V and J genes are TRBV5-1 and TRBJ1-1; the match to TRBD1 covers 11 bases. Per the germline V gene, CDR1 is SGHRS and CDR2 is YFSETQ. The CDR3 runs 14 residues. V was clipped by 5 bases and J by 4 bases; unmatched bases: 4. For the CDR3, the DNA is TGCGCCAGCAGTACCGGGACAGGGGGCACTGAAGCTTTCTTT. Translated: CASSTGTGGTEAFF.